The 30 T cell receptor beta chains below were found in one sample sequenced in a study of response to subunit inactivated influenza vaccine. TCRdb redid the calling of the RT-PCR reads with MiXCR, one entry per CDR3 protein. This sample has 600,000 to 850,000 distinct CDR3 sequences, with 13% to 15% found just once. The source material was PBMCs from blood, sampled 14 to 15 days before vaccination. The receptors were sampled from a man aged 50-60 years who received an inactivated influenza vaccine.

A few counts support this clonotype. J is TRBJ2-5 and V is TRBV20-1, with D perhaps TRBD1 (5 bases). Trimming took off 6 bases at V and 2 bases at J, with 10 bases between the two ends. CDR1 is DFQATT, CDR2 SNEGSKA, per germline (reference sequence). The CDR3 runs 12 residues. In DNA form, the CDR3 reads TGCAGTGCCTGGACACGGCAAGAGACCCAGTACTTC. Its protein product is CSAWTRQETQYF.

CDR3 in amino acids: CASSQDRSGGGNQPQHF. The CDR3 DNA reads as TGCGCCAGCAGCCAAGATAGATCGGGGGGCGGCAATCAGCCCCAGCATTTT. V is TRBV4-3 and J is TRBJ1-5; TRBD1 might be the D (6 bases). The germline V gene encodes CDR1 LGHNA and CDR2 YSLEER. V gave up 0 bases and J gave up 2 bases, with 14 bases separating them. The CDR3 has 17 residues.

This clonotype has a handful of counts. Here the CDR3 reads CASSFVAGVGNEQFF. In nucleotides, the CDR3 is TGTGCCAGCAGTTTTGTGGCAGGGGTAGGCAATGAGCAGTTCTTC. The chain employs TRBV28 and TRBJ2-1; a weak D match, TRBD1 (6 bases). Germline V gene data show CDR1 as MDHEN and CDR2 as SYDVKM. The CDR3 extends over 15 amino acids. Deletions cut 3 bases from V and 6 bases from J, with 15 bases between. Variable domain in full (rest from reference TRBV28 and TRBJ2-1): DVKVTQSSRYLVKRTGEKVFLECVQDMDHENMFWYRQDPGLGLRLIYFSYDVKMKEKGDIPEGYSVSREKKERFSLILESASTNQTSMYLCASSFVAGVGNEQFFGPGTRLTVL.

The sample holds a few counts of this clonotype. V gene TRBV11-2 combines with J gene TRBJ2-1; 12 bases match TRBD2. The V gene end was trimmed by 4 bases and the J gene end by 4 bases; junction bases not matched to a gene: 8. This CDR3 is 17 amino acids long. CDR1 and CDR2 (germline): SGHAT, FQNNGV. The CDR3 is CASSSDLTSGRYNEQFF. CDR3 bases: TGTGCCAGCAGCTCAGACCTGACTAGCGGGAGATACAATGAGCAGTTCTTC.

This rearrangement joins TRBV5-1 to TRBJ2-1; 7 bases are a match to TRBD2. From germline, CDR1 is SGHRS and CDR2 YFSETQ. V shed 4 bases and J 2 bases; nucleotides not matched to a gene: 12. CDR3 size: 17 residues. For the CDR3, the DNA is TGCGCCAGCAGCCTGTGGGAGGCGGGAGTACCCTACAATGAGCAGTTCTTC. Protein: CASSLWEAGVPYNEQFF.

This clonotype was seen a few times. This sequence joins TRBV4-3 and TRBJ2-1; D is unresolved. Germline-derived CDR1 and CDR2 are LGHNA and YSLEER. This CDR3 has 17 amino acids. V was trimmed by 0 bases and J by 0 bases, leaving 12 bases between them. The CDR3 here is CASSQEVAYSSYNEQFF. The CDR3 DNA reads TGCGCCAGCAGCCAAGAGGTAGCCTACTCCTCCTACAATGAGCAGTTCTTC.

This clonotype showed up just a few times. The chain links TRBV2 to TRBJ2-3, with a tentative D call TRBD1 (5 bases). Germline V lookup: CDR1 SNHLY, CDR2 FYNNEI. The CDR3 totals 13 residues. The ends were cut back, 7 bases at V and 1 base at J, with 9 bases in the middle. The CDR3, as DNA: TGTGCCAGCACCAGGGCAGGCACAGATACGCAGTATTTT. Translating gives CASTRAGTDTQYF.

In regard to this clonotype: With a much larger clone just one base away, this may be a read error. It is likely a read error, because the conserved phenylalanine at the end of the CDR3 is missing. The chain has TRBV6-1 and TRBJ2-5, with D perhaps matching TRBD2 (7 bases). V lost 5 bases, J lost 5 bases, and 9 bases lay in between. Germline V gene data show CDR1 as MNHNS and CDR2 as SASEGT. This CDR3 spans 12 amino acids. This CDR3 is CASSRGGETQYS. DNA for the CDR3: TGTGCCAGCAGTAGGGGGGGGGAGACCCAGTACTCC.

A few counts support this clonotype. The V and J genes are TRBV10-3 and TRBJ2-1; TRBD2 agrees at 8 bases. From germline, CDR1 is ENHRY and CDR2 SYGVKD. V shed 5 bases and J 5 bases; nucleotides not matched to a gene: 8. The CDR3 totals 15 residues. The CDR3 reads CAISLTSEPHNEQFF. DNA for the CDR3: TGTGCCATCAGTTTGACTAGCGAACCCCACAATGAGCAGTTCTTC.

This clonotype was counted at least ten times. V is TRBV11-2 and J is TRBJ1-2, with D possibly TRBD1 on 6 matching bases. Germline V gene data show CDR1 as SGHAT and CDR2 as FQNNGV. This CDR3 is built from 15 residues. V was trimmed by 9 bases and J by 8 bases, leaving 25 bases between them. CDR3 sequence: CASRGSSLPLRGYTF. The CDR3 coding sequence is TGTGCCAGTAGGGGGTCGTCTTTACCTTTAAGGGGCTACACCTTC.

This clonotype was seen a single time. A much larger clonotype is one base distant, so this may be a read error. The CDR3 nucleotides read TGTGCCAGCAGCCCCCAGCGGGGGGTAACAGATACGCAGTATTTT. It is translated as CASSPQRGVTDTQYF. The chain combines TRBV7-9 with TRBJ2-3; 9 nucleotides agree with TRBD2. From germline, CDR1 is SEHNR and CDR2 FQNEAQ (reference sequence). The V and J ends lost 5 bases and 3 bases, in that order; junction bases with no gene match: 6. This CDR3 is built from 15 residues.

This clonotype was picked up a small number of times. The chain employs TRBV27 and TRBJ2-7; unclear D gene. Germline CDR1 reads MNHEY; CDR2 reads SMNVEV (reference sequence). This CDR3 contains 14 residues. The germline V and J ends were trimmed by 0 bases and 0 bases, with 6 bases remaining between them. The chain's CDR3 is CASSLSFSSYEQYF. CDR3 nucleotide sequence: TGTGCCAGCAGTTTATCGTTCAGCTCCTACGAGCAGTACTTC.

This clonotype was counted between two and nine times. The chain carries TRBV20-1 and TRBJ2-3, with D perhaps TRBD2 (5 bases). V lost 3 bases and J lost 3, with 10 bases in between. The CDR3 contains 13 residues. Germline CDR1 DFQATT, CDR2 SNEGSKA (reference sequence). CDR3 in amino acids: CSASLAQTDTQYF. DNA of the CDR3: TGCAGTGCTAGCCTAGCCCAGACAGATACGCAGTATTTT.

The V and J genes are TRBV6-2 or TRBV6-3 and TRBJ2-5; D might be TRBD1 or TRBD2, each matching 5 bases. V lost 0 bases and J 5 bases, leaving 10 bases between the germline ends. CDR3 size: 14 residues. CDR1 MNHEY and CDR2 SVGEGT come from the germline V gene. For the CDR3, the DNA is TGTGCCAGCAGTTACTCGGGGGTCGGGGAGACCCAGTACTTC. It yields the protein CASSYSGVGETQYF.

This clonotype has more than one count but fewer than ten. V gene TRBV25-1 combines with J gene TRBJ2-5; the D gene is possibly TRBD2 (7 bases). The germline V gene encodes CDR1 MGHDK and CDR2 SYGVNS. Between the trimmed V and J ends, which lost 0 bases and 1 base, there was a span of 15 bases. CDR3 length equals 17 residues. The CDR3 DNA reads TGTGCCAGCAGTGAATACCTCGGCGGGGGCCCCCAAGAGACCCAGTACTTC. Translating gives CASSEYLGGGPQETQYF.

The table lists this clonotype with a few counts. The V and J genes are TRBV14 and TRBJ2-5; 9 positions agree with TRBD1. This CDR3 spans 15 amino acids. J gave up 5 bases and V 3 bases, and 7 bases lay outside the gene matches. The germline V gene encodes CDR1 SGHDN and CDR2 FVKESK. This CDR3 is CASSQRQGVFETQYF. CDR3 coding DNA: TGTGCCAGCAGCCAGAGACAGGGGGTATTTGAGACCCAGTACTTC.

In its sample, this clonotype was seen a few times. The CDR3 loop reads CSGLSGANVLTF. CDR3 coding DNA: TGCAGCGGGTTATCTGGGGCCAACGTCCTGACTTTC. The chain has TRBV29-1 and TRBJ2-6; D is ambiguous. Germline loops: CDR1 SQVTM, CDR2 ANQGSEA. The CDR3 spans 12 residues. The V end lost 7 bases, the J end lost 1 base, and 5 bases lay between the germline ends.

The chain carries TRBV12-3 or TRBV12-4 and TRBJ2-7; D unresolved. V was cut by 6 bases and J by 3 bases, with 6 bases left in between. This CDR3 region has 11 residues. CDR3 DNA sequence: TGTGCCAGCAGGCGAAACTACGAGCAGTACTTC. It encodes CASRRNYEQYF.

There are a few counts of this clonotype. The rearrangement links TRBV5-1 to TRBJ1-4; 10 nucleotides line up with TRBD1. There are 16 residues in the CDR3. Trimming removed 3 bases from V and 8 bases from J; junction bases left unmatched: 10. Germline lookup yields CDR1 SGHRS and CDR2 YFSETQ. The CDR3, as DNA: TGCGCCAGCAGCTGGTCCGGGACAGGGGTGACCGAAAAACTGTTTTTT. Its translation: CASSWSGTGVTEKLFF.

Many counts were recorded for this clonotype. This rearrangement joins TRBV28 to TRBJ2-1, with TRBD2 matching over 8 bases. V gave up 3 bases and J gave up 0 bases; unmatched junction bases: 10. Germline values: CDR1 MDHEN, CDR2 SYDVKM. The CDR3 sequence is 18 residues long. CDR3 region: CASSFSLGRAVSYNEQFF. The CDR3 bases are TGTGCCAGCAGTTTCTCGCTCGGGAGGGCCGTCTCCTACAATGAGCAGTTCTTC.

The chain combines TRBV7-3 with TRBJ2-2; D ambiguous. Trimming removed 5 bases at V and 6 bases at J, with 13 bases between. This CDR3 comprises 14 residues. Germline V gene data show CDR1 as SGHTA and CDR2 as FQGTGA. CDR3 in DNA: TGTGCCAGCAGCCAAACTCCGCCCCCCGGGGAGCTGTTTTTT. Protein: CASSQTPPPGELFF.

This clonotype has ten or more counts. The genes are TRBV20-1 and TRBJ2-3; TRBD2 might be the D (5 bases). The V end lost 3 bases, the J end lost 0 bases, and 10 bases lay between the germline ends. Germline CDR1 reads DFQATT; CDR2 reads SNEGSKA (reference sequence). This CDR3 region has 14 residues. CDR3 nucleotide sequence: TGCAGTGCTAGTGGCGGGCACAGCACAGATACGCAGTATTTT. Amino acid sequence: CSASGGHSTDTQYF.

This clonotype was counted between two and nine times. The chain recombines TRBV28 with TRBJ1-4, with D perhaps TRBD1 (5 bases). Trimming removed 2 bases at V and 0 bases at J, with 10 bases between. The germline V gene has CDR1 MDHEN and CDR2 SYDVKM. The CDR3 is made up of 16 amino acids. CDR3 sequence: CASSLPGTTTNEKLFF. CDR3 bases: TGTGCCAGCAGTTTACCGGGGACCACAACTAATGAAAAACTGTTTTTT.

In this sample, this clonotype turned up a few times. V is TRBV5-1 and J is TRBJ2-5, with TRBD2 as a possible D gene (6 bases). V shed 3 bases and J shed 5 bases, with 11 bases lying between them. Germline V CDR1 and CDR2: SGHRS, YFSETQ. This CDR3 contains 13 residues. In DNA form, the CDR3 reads TGCGCCAGCAGCTCTCCGGCGGGGGAGACCCAGTACTTC. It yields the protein CASSSPAGETQYF.

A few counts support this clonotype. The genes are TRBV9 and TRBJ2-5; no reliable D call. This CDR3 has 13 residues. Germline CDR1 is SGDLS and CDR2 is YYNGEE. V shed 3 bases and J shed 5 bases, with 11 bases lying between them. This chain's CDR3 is CASSGASSETQYF. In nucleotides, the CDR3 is TGTGCCAGCAGCGGGGCTAGTTCTGAGACCCAGTACTTC.

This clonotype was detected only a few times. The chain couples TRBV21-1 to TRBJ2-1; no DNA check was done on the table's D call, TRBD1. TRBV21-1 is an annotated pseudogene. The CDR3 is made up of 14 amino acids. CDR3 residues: CASSKGEGFAEQFF. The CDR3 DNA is TGTGCCAGCAGCAAAGGGGAAGGGTTCGCCGAGCAGTTCTTC.

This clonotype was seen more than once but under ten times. The CDR3 nucleotides read TGTGCCAGCAGTGACTCGGCCAGGGGAAGCACAGATACGCAGTATTTT. Translating gives CASSDSARGSTDTQYF. The chain recombines TRBV6-4 with TRBJ2-3; D is possibly TRBD1 (6 bases). V was shortened by 0 bases and J by 0 bases, with 10 bases between the two germline ends. This CDR3 region has 16 residues. Per the germline V gene, CDR1 is MRHNA and CDR2 is SNTAGT.

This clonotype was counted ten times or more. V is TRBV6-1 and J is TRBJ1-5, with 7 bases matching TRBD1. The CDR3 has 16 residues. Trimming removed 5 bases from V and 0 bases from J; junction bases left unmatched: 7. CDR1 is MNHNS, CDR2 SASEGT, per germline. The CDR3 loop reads CASSPRTGNSNQPQHF. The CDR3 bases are TGTGCCAGCAGTCCAAGGACAGGAAATAGCAATCAGCCCCAGCATTTT.

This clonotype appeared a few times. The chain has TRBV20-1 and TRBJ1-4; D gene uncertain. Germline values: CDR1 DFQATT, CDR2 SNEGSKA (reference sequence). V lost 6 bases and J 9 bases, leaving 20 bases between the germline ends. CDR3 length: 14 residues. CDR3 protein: CSAPWTGRNKKLFF. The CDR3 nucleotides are TGCAGTGCCCCGTGGACCGGCCGAAATAAAAAACTGTTTTTT.

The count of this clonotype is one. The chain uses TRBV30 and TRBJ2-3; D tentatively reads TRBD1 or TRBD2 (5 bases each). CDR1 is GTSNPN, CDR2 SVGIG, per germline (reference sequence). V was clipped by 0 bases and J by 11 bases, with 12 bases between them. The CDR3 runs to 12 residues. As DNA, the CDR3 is TGTGCCTGGAGTGTAGAGGGGATCGGGCAGTATTTT. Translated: CAWSVEGIGQYF.